This T cell receptor beta chain was profiled in a study of OX40 agonist ivuxolimab in advanced cancers. General observations from the study: Not determined was the antigen specificity of the expanded peripheral T cells. Clonal expansion was seen in CD4+ and CD8+ blood T cells by week 6 at 0.1 to 3.0 mg/kg.

The germline CDR1 and CDR2 sequences are SGHDN and FVKESK. Trimming at V came to 4 bases and at J to 6 bases, leaving 5 bases not matched to a gene. This CDR3 has 14 amino acids. On this clone itself: No antigen is known for it.

Clones were sequenced by immunoSEQ multiplex PCR, and TCRdb holds only the in-frame ones, with some missing. Here the sample spans just over 90,000 clones, under 95% being singletons. This receptor was obtained from an adult with an advanced solid tumor such as melanoma, head and neck, liver or kidney cancer. The starting material was CD4+ or CD8+ T cells sorted from blood, obtained in a trial of the OX40 agonist ivuxolimab. The rearrangement uses TRBV14 and TRBJ2-1; 8 bases are a match to TRBD2. CDR3 in amino acids: CASSRLAGFNEQFF. Here the CDR3 DNA reads TGTGCCAGCAGCCGTTTAGCGGGGTTCAATGAGCAGTTCTTC. Using reference TRBV14 and TRBJ2-1 for the parts outside the CDR3, the full variable domain is EAGVTQFPSHSVIEKGQTVTLRCDPISGHDNLYWYRRVMGKEIKFLLHFVKESKQDESGMPNNRFLAERTGGTYSTLKVQPAELEDSGVYFCASSRLAGFNEQFFGPGTRLTVL.